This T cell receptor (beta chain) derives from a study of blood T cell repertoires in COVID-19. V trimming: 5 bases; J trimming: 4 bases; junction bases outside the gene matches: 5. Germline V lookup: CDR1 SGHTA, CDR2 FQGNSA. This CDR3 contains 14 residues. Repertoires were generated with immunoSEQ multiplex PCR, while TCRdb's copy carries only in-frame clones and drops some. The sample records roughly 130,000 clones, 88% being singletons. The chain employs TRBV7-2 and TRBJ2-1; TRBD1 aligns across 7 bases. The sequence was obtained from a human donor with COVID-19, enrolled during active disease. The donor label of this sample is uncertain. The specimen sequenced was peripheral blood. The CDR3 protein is CASSPDRAYNEQFF. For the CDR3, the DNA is TGTGCCAGCAGCCCTGACAGGGCTTACAATGAGCAGTTCTTC. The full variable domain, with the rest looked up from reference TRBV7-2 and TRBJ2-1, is GAGVSQSPSNKVTEKGKDVELRCDPISGHTALYWYRQSLGQGLEFLIYFQGNSAPDKSGLPSDRFSAERTGGSVSTLTIQRTQQEDSAVYLCASSPDRAYNEQFFGPGTRLTVL.